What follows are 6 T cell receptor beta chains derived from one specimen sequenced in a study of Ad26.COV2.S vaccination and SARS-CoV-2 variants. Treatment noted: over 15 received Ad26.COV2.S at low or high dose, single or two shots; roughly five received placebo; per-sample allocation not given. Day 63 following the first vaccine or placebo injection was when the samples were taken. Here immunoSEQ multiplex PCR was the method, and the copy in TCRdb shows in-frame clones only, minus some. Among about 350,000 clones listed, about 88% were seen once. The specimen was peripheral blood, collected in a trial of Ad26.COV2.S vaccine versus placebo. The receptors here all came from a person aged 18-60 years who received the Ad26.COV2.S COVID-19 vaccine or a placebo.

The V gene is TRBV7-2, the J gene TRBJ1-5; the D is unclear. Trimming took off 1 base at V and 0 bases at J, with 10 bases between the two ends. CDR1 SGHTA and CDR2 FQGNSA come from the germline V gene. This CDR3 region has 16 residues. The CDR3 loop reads CASSLDTGYSNQPQHF. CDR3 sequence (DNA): TGTGCCAGCAGCTTAGATACGGGTTATAGCAATCAGCCCCAGCATTTT.

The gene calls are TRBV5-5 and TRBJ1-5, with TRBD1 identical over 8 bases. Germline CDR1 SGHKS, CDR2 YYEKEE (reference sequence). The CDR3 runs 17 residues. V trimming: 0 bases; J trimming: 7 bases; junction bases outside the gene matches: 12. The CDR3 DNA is TGTGCCAGCAGCTTGGTGGGACAGGTACGCGTCCAGCAGCCCCAGCATTTT. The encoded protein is CASSLVGQVRVQQPQHF.

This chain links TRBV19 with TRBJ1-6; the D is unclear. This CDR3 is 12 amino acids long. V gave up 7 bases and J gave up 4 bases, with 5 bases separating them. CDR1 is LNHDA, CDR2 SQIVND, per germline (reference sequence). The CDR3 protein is CASTEYNSPLHF. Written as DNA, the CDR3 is TGTGCCAGTACGGAATATAATTCACCCCTCCACTTT.

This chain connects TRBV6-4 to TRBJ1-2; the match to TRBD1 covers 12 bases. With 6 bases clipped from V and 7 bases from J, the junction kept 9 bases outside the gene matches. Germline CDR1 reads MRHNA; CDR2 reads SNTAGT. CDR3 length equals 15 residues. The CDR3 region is CASSAGTGGLSGYTF. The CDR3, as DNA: TGTGCCAGCAGCGCCGGGACAGGGGGCTTGAGTGGCTACACCTTC.

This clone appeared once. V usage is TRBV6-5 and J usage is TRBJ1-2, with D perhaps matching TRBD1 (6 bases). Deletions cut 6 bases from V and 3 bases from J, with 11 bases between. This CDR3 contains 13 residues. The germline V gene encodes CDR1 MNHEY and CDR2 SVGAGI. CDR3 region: CASRGGQDYGYTF. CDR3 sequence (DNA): TGTGCCAGCAGAGGGGGGCAAGACTATGGCTACACCTTC.

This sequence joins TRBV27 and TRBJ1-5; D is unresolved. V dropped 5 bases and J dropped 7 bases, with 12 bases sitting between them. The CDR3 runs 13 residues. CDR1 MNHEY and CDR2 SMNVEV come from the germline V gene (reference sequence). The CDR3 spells CASSRGPGQPQHF. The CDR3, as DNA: TGTGCCAGCAGTCGCGGGCCTGGCCAGCCCCAGCATTTT.